The rows below give T cell receptor beta chains drawn from one sample of a study of siplizumab effects on memory and regulatory T cells. TCRdb's table, derived via immunoSEQ multiplex PCR, lists solely in-frame clones and lacks some. Found here are 45,000 to 50,000 clones, less than 90% of them singletons; the top ten hold roughly 0.3%. Source material: naive CD8+ T cells sorted from blood. The source is a human donor in good health. The CDR3 runs from the conserved cysteine through the conserved F or W. A D gene is named only where the DNA matches it firmly.

TRBD1	16	TRBV12-5	TRBJ1-5	CASWGSTGGRNQPQHF	TGTGCTAGCTGGGGATCCACAGGGGGCCGCAATCAGCCCCAGCATTTT
NA	12	TRBV5-5	TRBJ2-3	CASSSISDTQYF	TGTGCCAGCAGCTCTATTTCAGATACGCAGTATTTT
TRBD2	18	TRBV14	TRBJ2-5	CASSPGLAGGYQERNQYF	TGTGCCAGCAGCCCCGGACTAGCGGGGGGGTACCAAGAGAGGAACCAGTACTTC
TRBD1	17	TRBV19	TRBJ1-2	CASSISSPSTGVNGYTF	TGTGCCAGTAGTATATCCTCACCCTCGACAGGGGTGAATGGCTACACCTTC
NA	14	TRBV27	TRBJ2-1	CASSSRGAYNEQFF	TGTGCCAGCAGTTCCCGCGGAGCCTACAATGAGCAGTTCTTC
NA	16	TRBV5-1	TRBJ2-7	CASSLGWGDSSYEQYF	TGCGCCAGCAGCTTGGGATGGGGGGATAGCTCCTACGAGCAGTACTTC
NA	14	TRBV25-1	TRBJ1-1	CASSMLGSNTEAFF	TGTGCCAGCAGTATGCTGGGGTCCAACACTGAAGCTTTCTTT
TRBD2	18	TRBV7-9	TRBJ2-2	CASSPPGLAGENTGELFF	TGTGCCAGCAGCCCACCGGGACTAGCGGGCGAGAACACCGGGGAGCTGTTTTTT
TRBD1	13	TRBV6-5	TRBJ2-7	CASKGTGTDEQYF	TGTGCCAGCAAGGGTACAGGGACAGACGAGCAGTACTTC
NA	13	TRBV18	TRBJ1-2	CASSPPETLGYTF	TGTGCCAGCTCACCACCGGAAACGCTAGGCTACACCTTC
TRBD1	14	TRBV19	TRBJ1-1	CASSTGQGNTEAFF	TGTGCCAGTAGTACAGGACAGGGGAACACTGAAGCTTTCTTT
NA	17	TRBV2	TRBJ2-2	CASSDPSEISNTGELFF	TGTGCCAGCAGTGATCCCTCCGAGATTTCAAACACCGGGGAGCTGTTTTTT
TRBD2	16	TRBV9	TRBJ2-2	CASSVGVGGYTGELFF	TGTGCCAGCAGCGTAGGCGTGGGAGGGTACACCGGGGAGCTGTTTTTT
TRBD2	15	TRBV19	TRBJ2-1	CASSTVAGFYNEQFF	TGTGCCAGTAGTACCGTAGCGGGGTTCTACAATGAGCAGTTCTTC
NA	13	TRBV5-4	TRBJ2-7	CASSAGRRDEQYF	TGTGCCAGCAGCGCCGGAAGGCGGGACGAGCAGTACTTC
NA	16	TRBV5-6	TRBJ2-5	CASSPIMTPPKETQYF	TGTGCCAGCAGCCCAATAATGACACCCCCTAAAGAGACCCAGTACTTC
NA	14	TRBV7-6	TRBJ2-7	CASSLEALSYEQYF	TGTGCCAGCAGCTTAGAAGCGTTGTCCTACGAGCAGTACTTC
NA	13	TRBV5-6	TRBJ2-7	CASSLEGPYEQYF	TGTGCCAGCAGCCTCGAGGGACCCTACGAGCAGTACTTC
NA	14	TRBV4-1	TRBJ1-1	CASSQDRDDTEAFF	TGCGCCAGCAGCCAAGACAGGGATGACACTGAAGCTTTCTTT
NA	10	TRBV29-1	TRBJ1-1	CSALAGEAFF	TGCAGCGCCCTAGCGGGTGAAGCTTTCTTT
NA	15	TRBV6-5	TRBJ1-6	CASSPKGHYNSPLHF	TGTGCCAGCAGCCCGAAAGGCCATTATAATTCACCCCTCCACTTT
NA	15	TRBV4-1	TRBJ2-5	CASSQGLGMGETQYF	TGCGCCAGCAGCCAAGGGTTGGGGATGGGAGAGACCCAGTACTTC
TRBD1	14	TRBV6-5	TRBJ2-7	CASSYGTGDYEQYF	TGTGCCAGCAGTTATGGGACAGGAGACTACGAGCAGTACTTC
TRBD1	16	TRBV29-1	TRBJ2-1	CSVGTGQGKSYNEQFF	TGCAGCGTTGGGACCGGACAGGGCAAGTCCTACAATGAGCAGTTCTTC
NA	17	TRBV7-3	TRBJ2-1	CASSLIPKGQGHNEQFF	TGTGCCAGCAGCTTAATTCCTAAGGGGCAGGGGCACAATGAGCAGTTCTTC
TRBD2	16	TRBV30	TRBJ2-5	CAWSAGTSGWGETQYF	TGTGCCTGGAGTGCGGGGACTAGCGGGTGGGGAGAGACCCAGTACTTC
NA	13	TRBV6-6	TRBJ1-3	CASSYQFGNTIYF	TGTGCCAGCAGTTACCAATTTGGAAACACCATATATTTT
NA	14	TRBV9	TRBJ2-4	CASSVGGQKNIQYF	TGTGCCAGCAGCGTCGGCGGACAGAAAAACATTCAGTACTTC
TRBD1	18	TRBV9	TRBJ1-3	CASSVVEVEGASGNTIYF	TGTGCCAGCAGCGTAGTGGAAGTGGAGGGGGCGTCGGGAAACACCATATATTTT
TRBD1	15	TRBV27	TRBJ2-3	CASSSTGGASDTQYF	TGTGCCAGCAGTTCAACAGGGGGCGCTTCAGATACGCAGTATTTT
TRBD1	16	TRBV4-1	TRBJ2-5	CASSQDTGRGQETQYF	TGCGCCAGCAGCCAAGATACAGGCAGGGGGCAGGAGACCCAGTACTTC
NA	15	TRBV5-6	TRBJ1-5	CASRSQQGYNQPQHF	TGTGCCAGCAGATCCCAACAGGGCTATAATCAGCCCCAGCATTTT
NA	14	TRBV27	TRBJ1-5	CASSLQGGDQPQHF	TGTGCCAGCAGTTTACAAGGGGGGGATCAGCCCCAGCATTTT
NA	15	TRBV19	TRBJ1-1	CASSIFDGPNTEAFF	TGTGCCAGTAGTATCTTTGACGGACCGAACACTGAAGCTTTCTTT
TRBD2	14	TRBV27	TRBJ2-1	CASTPSGGYNEQFF	TGTGCCAGCACCCCCAGCGGGGGATACAATGAGCAGTTCTTC
NA	14	TRBV7-9	TRBJ1-2	CASSLGNGLNGYTF	TGTGCCAGCAGCTTGGGGAATGGCCTAAATGGCTACACCTTC
NA	16	TRBV19	TRBJ2-3	CASSMRRGASTDTQYF	TGTGCCAGTAGTATGCGGAGGGGAGCAAGCACAGATACGCAGTATTTT
NA	11	TRBV15	TRBJ2-7	CATSDAYEQYF	TGTGCCACCAGTGACGCCTACGAGCAGTACTTC